These 23 T cell receptor beta chains share one sample of origin, sequenced in a study of cytomegalovirus exposure and HLA in healthy donors. PCR amplification relied on 60 Vbeta primers (plus 13 Jbeta primers). Some clones are missing from TCRdb's copy, which holds only in-frame ones; the method was immunoSEQ multiplex PCR. The table includes about 190,000 clones, 75% to 90% detected once. The sequencing sample was made of PBMCs. These TCRs come from a man aged 25 to 40 in good health and CMV-seronegative.

V and J are TRBV7-2 and TRBJ2-3; 8 positions match TRBD2. Germline loops: CDR1 SGHTA, CDR2 FQGNSA. The V and J ends lost 0 bases and 2 bases, in that order; junction bases with no gene match: 4. The CDR3 runs 16 residues. In DNA, the CDR3 is TGTGCCAGCAGCTTAGCTAGCGGGATCTACACAGATACGCAGTATTTT. This sequence encodes CASSLASGIYTDTQYF.

On this clone: The junction does not match germline at one end; this may be a read error. This chain joins TRBV7-9 and TRBJ2-3; D is uncertain. Per the germline V gene, CDR1 is SEHNR and CDR2 is FQNEAQ (reference sequence). The CDR3 loop spans 12 amino acids. The CDR3: CSSSVTTDTQYF. CDR3 nucleotide sequence: TGTTCCAGCAGCGTCACAACAGATACGCAGTATTTT.

The gene calls are TRBV5-1 and TRBJ2-1; 7 bases are shared with TRBD2. The CDR3 has 16 amino acids. Germline CDR1 SGHRS, CDR2 YFSETQ. V was pared by 4 bases and J by 4 bases, with 11 bases of the junction left unmatched. This chain's CDR3 is CASSRVASGTYNEQFF. CDR3 DNA sequence: TGCGCCAGCAGCCGGGTCGCTAGCGGAACTTACAATGAGCAGTTCTTC. The complete variable domain, with remaining parts taken from reference TRBV5-1 and TRBJ2-1, reads KAGVTQTPRYLIKTRGQQVTLSCSPISGHRSVSWYQQTPGQGLQFLFEYFSETQRNKGNFPGRFSGRQFSNSRSEMNVSTLELGDSALYLCASSRVASGTYNEQFFGPGTRLTVL.

This chain links TRBV2 with TRBJ2-7; no reliable D call. The germline CDR1 and CDR2 sequences are SNHLY and FYNNEI. Trimming left V 4 bases short and J 4 bases short, with 2 bases between. The CDR3 spans 10 residues. The CDR3 sequence is CASSVYEQYF. The CDR3 bases are TGTGCCAGCAGTGTATACGAGCAGTACTTC.

V is TRBV28 and J is TRBJ2-4, with D maybe TRBD2 (6 bases). V was trimmed by 3 bases and J by 8 bases, leaving 11 bases between them. The CDR3 is made up of 13 amino acids. Germline CDR1 is MDHEN and CDR2 is SYDVKM. The CDR3: CASSFRERDIQYF. CDR3 DNA: TGTGCCAGCAGTTTCCGGGAGAGGGACATTCAGTACTTC.

V and J are TRBV7-9 and TRBJ1-2; TRBD1 agrees at 7 bases. From germline, CDR1 is SEHNR and CDR2 FQNEAQ (reference sequence). After removal of 2 bases from V and 8 bases from J, the junction contained 8 bases not matched to a gene. The CDR3 is made up of 14 amino acids. The CDR3 nucleotides read TGTGCCAGCAGCTTAATTGGAGGGGGCGGGGGCTACACCTTC. This translates into CASSLIGGGGGYTF.

This chain joins TRBV7-9 and TRBJ1-2; 9 nucleotides align to TRBD1. Germline lookup yields CDR1 SEHNR and CDR2 FQNEAQ (reference sequence). The CDR3 runs to 13 residues. The V segment lost 0 bases and the J segment 10 bases; nucleotides outside the gene matches: 3. The CDR3 reads CASSLAGQGDYTF. The CDR3 nucleotides are TGTGCCAGCAGCTTAGCGGGACAGGGCGACTACACCTTC. Using reference TRBV7-9 and TRBJ1-2 for the parts outside the CDR3, the full variable domain is DTGVSQNPRHKITKRGQNVTFRCDPISEHNRLYWYRQTLGQGPEFLTYFQNEAQLEKSRLLSDRFSAERPKGSFSTLEIQRTEQGDSAMYLCASSLAGQGDYTFGSGTRLTVV.

The V gene is TRBV19, the J gene TRBJ2-5, with 9 bases that match TRBD2. The junction had 20 bases not matched to a gene; V was cut back by 3 bases and J by 3 bases. Germline V gene lookup returns CDR1 LNHDA and CDR2 SQIVND (reference sequence). This CDR3 spans 20 amino acids. The CDR3 DNA reads as TGTGCCAGTAGTATCCCCGAGAGGAGCGGGGGGATGCAGCCTAAAGAGACCCAGTACTTC. Its translation: CASSIPERSGGMQPKETQYF.

The chain links TRBV7-8 to TRBJ2-7; D might be TRBD1 (5 bases). Trimming left V 4 bases short and J 6 bases short, with 19 bases between. The CDR3 runs 15 residues. Germline CDR1 and CDR2: SGHVS and FQNEAQ. The DNA of the CDR3 is TGTGCCAGCAGCTCATGGGGCCCCGGAATTCTCGAGCAGTACTTC. It specifies CASSSWGPGILEQYF.

The chain employs TRBV11-2 and TRBJ2-3, with TRBD1 matching over 10 bases. Germline assignment: CDR1 SGHAT and CDR2 FQNNGV. V was pared by 1 base and J by 4 bases, with 5 bases of the junction left unmatched. The CDR3 runs to 16 residues. CDR3: CASSLGQGARADTQYF. CDR3 DNA sequence: TGTGCCAGCAGCTTAGGACAGGGGGCTAGGGCAGATACGCAGTATTTT.

The chain recombines TRBV29-1 with TRBJ2-1; tentatively, D is TRBD2 (6 bases). The CDR3 length is 12 residues. Germline lookup yields CDR1 SQVTM and CDR2 ANQGSEA. Trimming pared 7 bases from V and 10 bases from J, leaving 17 bases between. CDR3 amino acids: CSAHRDSTEQFF. The DNA of the CDR3 is TGCAGCGCCCACCGGGACTCCACAGAGCAGTTCTTC.

This chain joins TRBV11-2 and TRBJ2-1; 9 bases map to TRBD1. This CDR3 spans 14 amino acids. Germline CDR1 reads SGHAT; CDR2 reads FQNNGV. V lost 0 bases, J lost 13 bases, and 7 bases stayed unmatched. The CDR3 sequence is CASSLEGQGLSQFF. The CDR3 bases are TGTGCCAGCAGCTTAGAGGGACAGGGCCTATCACAGTTCTTC.

This clone was detected once. This chain uses TRBV15 with TRBJ2-7; 7 positions agree with TRBD2. CDR1 LNHNV and CDR2 YYDKDF come from the germline V gene (reference sequence). V shed 6 bases, J shed 3 bases, and the junction held 11 bases outside the gene matches. The CDR3 is made up of 15 amino acids. CDR3 sequence: CATRQPGEGYYEQYF. Written as DNA, the CDR3 is TGTGCCACCAGACAACCGGGGGAGGGGTACTACGAGCAGTACTTC. The full variable domain, with the rest looked up from reference TRBV15 and TRBJ2-7, is DAMVIQNPRYQVTQFGKPVTLSCSQTLNHNVMYWYQQKSSQAPKLLFHYYDKDFNNEADTPDNFQSRRPNTSFCFLDIRSPGLGDTAMYLCATRQPGEGYYEQYFGPGTRLTVT.

Only a few counts were recorded for this clone. The chain is built from TRBV27 and TRBJ2-1, with 13 bases matching TRBD2. Germline assignment: CDR1 MNHEY and CDR2 SMNVEV (reference sequence). The CDR3 is 17 amino acids. The ends lost 6 bases at V and 8 bases at J; junction bases unmatched: 13. CDR3 DNA sequence: TGTGCCAGCAGATCACTAGCGGGAGGGCCGCCAGGCTATGAGCAGTTCTTC. Translation gives CASRSLAGGPPGYEQFF.

The V call is TRBV4-1, the J call TRBJ1-2; D unclear. The CDR3 spans 11 residues. Trimming removed 2 bases from V and 7 bases from J, with 5 bases in between. Germline CDR1 is MGHRA and CDR2 is YSYEKL. DNA for the CDR3: TGCGCCAGCAGCCAAAATCGTGGCTACACCTTC. Its protein is CASSQNRGYTF.

The chain couples TRBV28 to TRBJ2-1, with TRBD1 matching 11 bases. The V gene's germline CDR1 is MDHEN and CDR2 SYDVKM. The CDR3 runs 16 residues. The trim removed 6 bases at V and 7 bases at J, leaving 11 bases unmatched. The CDR3 DNA reads TGTGCCAGCAGCCGGGACAGGGGGATCGCCGAAAATGAGCAGTTCTTC. It codes for CASSRDRGIAENEQFF.

The chain is built from TRBV27 and TRBJ2-7, with TRBD2 identical over 8 bases. The J segment lost 0 bases and the V segment lost 0 bases, leaving 7 bases of the junction unmatched. The CDR3 runs 17 residues. Per germline, CDR1 MNHEY and CDR2 SMNVEV (reference sequence). The CDR3 DNA sequence: TGTGCCAGCAGTTTATCCAGGTCGGGGGGGGCCTCCTACGAGCAGTACTTC. This gives the protein CASSLSRSGGASYEQYF.

The chain joins TRBV13 to TRBJ1-4; D remains unclear. The germline gives CDR1 PRHDT, CDR2 FYEKMQ (reference sequence). The CDR3 loop spans 13 amino acids. V was shortened by 2 bases and J by 3 bases, with 4 bases between the two germline ends. The DNA for the CDR3 is TGTGCCAGCAGCTTAAGAGCTAATGAAAAACTGTTTTTT. Its protein product is CASSLRANEKLFF.

The chain uses TRBV28 and TRBJ2-2, with D perhaps matching TRBD2 (6 bases). The V end lost 5 bases, the J end lost 6 bases, and 10 bases lay between the germline ends. The CDR3 runs 13 residues. Germline V lookup: CDR1 MDHEN, CDR2 SYDVKM. The CDR3 is CASSPSGAGELFF. CDR3 bases: TGTGCCAGCAGTCCCTCGGGAGCCGGGGAGCTGTTTTTT.

The chain joins TRBV13 to TRBJ1-4; a weak D match, TRBD1 (5 bases). CDR1 is PRHDT and CDR2 is FYEKMQ in the germline V gene (reference sequence). V lost 3 bases to trimming and J lost 7 bases, with 12 bases between them. The CDR3 runs to 14 residues. DNA of the CDR3: TGTGCCAGCAGCTTTGTGGGGCGCATTGAAAAACTGTTTTTT. This sequence encodes CASSFVGRIEKLFF.

The chain couples TRBV9 to TRBJ1-4; D is uncertain. Germline values: CDR1 SGDLS, CDR2 YYNGEE. The CDR3 contains 14 residues. The V and J ends lost 0 bases and 7 bases respectively, with 10 bases between them. The CDR3 coding sequence is TGTGCCAGCAGCGTAGGACTAGAGGGTGAAAAACTGTTTTTT. This translates into CASSVGLEGEKLFF.

The chain employs TRBV11-2 and TRBJ2-5, with 13 bases aligning to TRBD2. The CDR3 totals 15 residues. Germline CDR1 reads SGHAT; CDR2 reads FQNNGV. With V trimmed by 3 bases and J by 4 bases, 2 bases remained unmatched. The CDR3 sequence is CASSLRTSGRETQYF. In nucleotides, the CDR3 is TGTGCCAGCAGCTTGAGGACTAGCGGGAGAGAGACCCAGTACTTC.

The gene calls are TRBV7-9 and TRBJ1-6; D possibly corresponds to TRBD1 (6 bases). From germline, CDR1 is SEHNR and CDR2 FQNEAQ (reference sequence). Trimming removed 11 bases from V and 7 bases from J, with 18 bases in between. The CDR3 consists of 14 residues. This CDR3 is CAGRIQGMNSPLHF. Written as DNA, the CDR3 is TGTGCCGGTCGGATACAGGGTATGAATTCACCCCTCCACTTT. The full variable domain, its missing parts supplied by reference TRBV7-9 and TRBJ1-6, is DTGVSQNPRHKITKRGQNVTFRCDPISEHNRLYWYRQTLGQGPEFLTYFQNEAQLEKSRLLSDRFSAERPKGSFSTLEIQRTEQGDSAMYLCAGRIQGMNSPLHFGNGTRLTVT.